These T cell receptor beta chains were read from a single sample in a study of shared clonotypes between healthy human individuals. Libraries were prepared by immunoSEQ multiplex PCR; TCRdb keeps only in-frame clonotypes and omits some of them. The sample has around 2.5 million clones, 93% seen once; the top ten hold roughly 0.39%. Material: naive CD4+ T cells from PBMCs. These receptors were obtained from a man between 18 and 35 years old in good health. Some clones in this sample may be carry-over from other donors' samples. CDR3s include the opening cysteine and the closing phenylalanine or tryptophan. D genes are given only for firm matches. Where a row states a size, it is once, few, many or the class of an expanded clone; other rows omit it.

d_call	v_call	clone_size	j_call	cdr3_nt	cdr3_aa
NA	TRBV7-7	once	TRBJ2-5	TGTGCCAGCAGCCCCGTCCTGTTTGGGGAGACCCAGTACTTC	CASSPVLFGETQYF
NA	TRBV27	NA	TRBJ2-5	TGTGCCAGCAGTTTAGCGTCGCAAGAGACCCAGTACTTC	CASSLASQETQYF
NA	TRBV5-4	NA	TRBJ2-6	TGTGCCAGCAGCAGACGGTCTCCTGGGGCCAACGTCCTGACTTTC	CASSRRSPGANVLTF
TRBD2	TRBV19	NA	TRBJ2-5	TGTGCCAGTAGTATAGTTCTAGCGGGAGGACGGGAGACCCAGTACTTC	CASSIVLAGGRETQYF
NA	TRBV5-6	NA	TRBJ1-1	TGTGCCAGCAGCTTGAGGGGGACTGAAGCTTTCTTT	CASSLRGTEAFF
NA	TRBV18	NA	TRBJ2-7	TGTGCCAGCTCCCGCAAGGCTTTTTTTCCGAGCGGAGACTCCTACGAGCAGTACTTC	CASSRKAFFPSGDSYEQYF
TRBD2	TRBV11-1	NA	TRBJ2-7	TGTGCCAGCAGCCCACGACTAGCGGGCCTCTCCTACGAGCAGTACTTC	CASSPRLAGLSYEQYF
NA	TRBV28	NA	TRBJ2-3	TGTGCCAGCAGTACGGGAGCGACAGATACGCAGTATTTT	CASSTGATDTQYF
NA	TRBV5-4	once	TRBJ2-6	TGTGCCAGCAGGAGAGATCACTCTGGGGCCAACGTCCTGACTTTC	CASRRDHSGANVLTF
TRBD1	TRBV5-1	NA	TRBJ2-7	TGCGCCAGCAGCCTAGACAGGGTTCCGCGCTACGAGCAGTACTTC	CASSLDRVPRYEQYF
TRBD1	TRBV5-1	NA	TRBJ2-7	TGCGCCAGCCGCCGGGACAGCCCCTACGAGCAGTACTTC	CASRRDSPYEQYF
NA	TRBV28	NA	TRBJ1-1	TGTGCCAGCAGTTTGCTGTACAATGAAGCTTTCTTT	CASSLLYNEAFF
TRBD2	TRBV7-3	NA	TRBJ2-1	TGTGCCAGCAGCTTAAGGCTAGCGGGAGATAATGAGCAGTTCTTC	CASSLRLAGDNEQFF
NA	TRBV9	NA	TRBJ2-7	TGTGCCAGCAGCGTAGGGCAGGGGCCCTACGAGCAGTACTTC	CASSVGQGPYEQYF
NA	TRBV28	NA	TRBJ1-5	TGTGCCAGCAGTTTGGTGGAGAATCAGCCCCAGCATTTT	CASSLVENQPQHF
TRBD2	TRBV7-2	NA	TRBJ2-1	TGTGCCAGCTCCCGCGGGGGAGGCTCCTACAATGAGCAGTTCTTC	CASSRGGGSYNEQFF
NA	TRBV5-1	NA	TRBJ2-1	TGCGCCAGCAGTTTAGAATACAATGAGCAGTTCTTC	CASSLEYNEQFF